These 18 T cell receptor beta chains originate from one sample sequenced in a study of PD-L1 blockade in urothelial cancer. Time point defined: peripheral blood 6 weeks after treatment start. Measured with immunoSEQ multiplex PCR; TCRdb has only the in-frame clones, and not every one. The table shows about 120,000 clones, with about 89% occurring only once. The material was PBMCs, obtained around atezolizumab (anti-PD-L1) treatment. All receptors derive from a man between 60 and 70 years old with urothelial cancer.

The chain uses TRBV6-1 and TRBJ2-5, with D perhaps TRBD2 (5 bases). Germline CDR1 is MNHNS and CDR2 is SASEGT. Trimming took off 4 bases at V and 5 bases at J, with 8 bases between the two ends. This CDR3 has 12 residues. The CDR3 region is CASSGGGETQYF. As DNA, the CDR3 is TGTGCCAGCAGTGGCGGCGGGGAGACCCAGTACTTC.

The CDR3 DNA follows: TGTGCCAGCTCCGTAACAGGGGGCGGAAACACCATATATTTT. Amino acid sequence: CASSVTGGGNTIYF. The gene calls are TRBV19 and TRBJ1-3; 9 nucleotides line up with TRBD1. The V and J ends lost 9 bases and 4 bases, in that order; junction bases with no gene match: 7. Germline assignment: CDR1 LNHDA and CDR2 SQIVND (reference sequence). The CDR3 has 14 amino acids.

This chain links TRBV28 with TRBJ2-7, with a tentative D call TRBD2 (6 bases). Germline loops: CDR1 MDHEN, CDR2 SYDVKM. V was pared by 8 bases and J by 1 base, with 15 bases between. The CDR3 consists of 14 residues. Here the CDR3 DNA reads TGTGCCAGCGGGGGTGGGAGGAGGTCCTACGAGCAGTACTTC. It codes for CASGGGRRSYEQYF.

The chain employs TRBV5-5 and TRBJ2-7; D is unclear. The CDR3 has 12 residues. The germline CDR1 and CDR2 sequences are SGHKS and YYEKEE (reference sequence). Trimming took 0 bases from V and 7 from J, leaving 8 bases between them. CDR3 region: CASSLVGLEQYF. CDR3 bases: TGTGCCAGCAGCTTGGTCGGTTTGGAGCAGTACTTC.

The rearrangement links TRBV6-1 to TRBJ2-1; possibly TRBD2 for D (6 bases). CDR1 MNHNS and CDR2 SASEGT come from the germline V gene. Trimming left V 3 bases short and J 0 bases short, with 9 bases between. There are 15 residues in the CDR3. CDR3: CASSDGGNSYNEQFF. Here the CDR3 DNA reads TGTGCCAGCAGTGATGGCGGGAACTCCTACAATGAGCAGTTCTTC.

This chain links TRBV30 with TRBJ1-1, with TRBD1 identical over 7 bases. Per germline, CDR1 GTSNPN and CDR2 SVGIG (reference sequence). V dropped 3 bases and J dropped 8; count of bases not matched to a gene: 12. The CDR3 totals 14 residues. The CDR3 bases are TGTGCCTGGAGCACAGGGGATTGGCCTTTGGAAGCTTTCTTT. Translated: CAWSTGDWPLEAFF. Looking up the rest from reference TRBV30 and TRBJ1-1 gives the full variable domain: SQTIHQWPATLVQPVGSPLSLECTVEGTSNPNLYWYRQAAGRGLQLLFYSVGIGQISSEVPQNLSASRPQDRQFILSSKKLLLSDSGFYLCAWSTGDWPLEAFFGQGTRLTVV.

The chain has TRBV10-1 and TRBJ2-1; D ambiguous. This CDR3 has 12 amino acids. The V end lost 4 bases, the J end lost 3 bases, and 4 bases lay between the germline ends. CDR1 and CDR2 (germline): WNHNN, SYGVQD (reference sequence). CDR3 loop: CASSVNYNEQFF. CDR3 nucleotides: TGCGCCAGCAGTGTCAACTACAATGAGCAGTTCTTC.

This clone has more than one count but fewer than ten. This rearrangement joins TRBV19 to TRBJ1-4, with a tentative D call TRBD1 (6 bases). Looked up from germline, CDR1 is LNHDA and CDR2 is SQIVND (reference sequence). Trimming left V 5 bases short and J 2 bases short, with 18 bases between. The CDR3 runs 17 residues. This CDR3 is CASSSRSYRATNEKLFF. CDR3 sequence (DNA): TGTGCCAGTAGTTCCCGGTCGTACAGGGCTACTAATGAAAAACTGTTTTTT.

This chain links TRBV19 with TRBJ1-4; 9 nucleotides match TRBD1. The CDR3 is made up of 14 amino acids. V gave up 3 bases and J gave up 8 bases; unmatched junction bases: 4. The V gene's germline CDR1 is LNHDA and CDR2 SQIVND (reference sequence). The CDR3 protein is CASSMTGGREKLFF. CDR3 DNA: TGTGCCAGTAGTATGACAGGGGGAAGAGAAAAACTGTTTTTT.

V gene TRBV7-7 combines with J gene TRBJ2-5, with 9 positions matching TRBD1. Germline values: CDR1 SSHAT, CDR2 FNYEAQ (reference sequence). The CDR3 is made up of 15 amino acids. V trimming: 4 bases; J trimming: 5 bases; junction bases outside the gene matches: 8. This CDR3 is CASSYGQGTVETQYF. The DNA of the CDR3 is TGTGCCAGCAGCTATGGACAGGGGACCGTGGAGACCCAGTACTTC.

This chain links TRBV9 with TRBJ2-5, with 10 positions matching TRBD2. CDR3 length equals 17 residues. V was clipped by 0 bases and J by 5 bases; unmatched bases: 10. The V gene's germline CDR1 is SGDLS and CDR2 YYNGEE. CDR3 amino acids: CASSVAVSGGALETQYF. CDR3 DNA: TGTGCCAGCAGCGTAGCTGTGAGCGGGGGGGCCTTGGAGACCCAGTACTTC.

The CDR3 nucleotides read TGTGCCAGCAGACCTTTTGCAGGGAGGGTAGAGCCCCAGCATTTT. Protein product: CASRPFAGRVEPQHF. This chain connects TRBV27 to TRBJ1-5; TRBD1 is a possible D gene (5 bases). The V end was cut by 6 bases, the J end by 8 bases, with 20 bases between. The germline V gene has CDR1 MNHEY and CDR2 SMNVEV (reference sequence). The CDR3 sequence is 15 residues long.

The rearrangement links TRBV27 to TRBJ1-3, with D possibly matching TRBD1 (5 bases). Germline-derived CDR1 and CDR2 are MNHEY and SMNVEV (reference sequence). The CDR3 totals 17 residues. Trimming left V 11 bases short and J 0 bases short, with 23 bases between. The CDR3 sequence: CAGHFLRDSSSGNTIYF. The CDR3 DNA sequence: TGTGCCGGACACTTTCTCCGGGACTCCAGCTCTGGAAACACCATATATTTT.

This chain connects TRBV7-3 to TRBJ2-1, with 8 bases that match TRBD2. The CDR3 covers 15 residues. The ends lost 5 bases at V and 7 bases at J; junction bases unmatched: 10. From germline, CDR1 is SGHTA and CDR2 FQGTGA. The CDR3 loop reads CASSPHTGGRNEQFF. In nucleotides, the CDR3 is TGTGCCAGCAGCCCGCATACGGGGGGGAGGAATGAGCAGTTCTTC.

This chain joins TRBV5-4 and TRBJ2-7, with TRBD1 as a possible D gene (5 bases). The CDR3 covers 12 residues. V was cut by 4 bases and J by 5 bases, with 10 bases left in between. Germline loops: CDR1 SGHNT, CDR2 YYREEE (reference sequence). The CDR3 loop is CASSKGPHEQYF. In DNA, the CDR3 is TGTGCCAGCAGCAAGGGGCCCCACGAGCAGTACTTC.

The gene calls are TRBV18 and TRBJ2-5; 7 nucleotides agree with TRBD2. The ends lost 3 bases at V and 5 bases at J; junction bases unmatched: 3. This CDR3 is built from 13 residues. Per the germline V gene, CDR1 is KGHSH and CDR2 is LQKENI. CDR3 sequence: CASSPGGVETQYF. The CDR3 DNA reads TGTGCCAGCTCACCGGGAGGGGTGGAGACCCAGTACTTC.

The chain recombines TRBV7-9 with TRBJ2-1; the D gene is possibly TRBD1 (5 bases). The CDR3 length is 13 residues. Germline CDR1 and CDR2: SEHNR and FQNEAQ (reference sequence). Trimming pared 7 bases from V and 3 bases from J, leaving 10 bases between. CDR3 in amino acids: CASIGQLYNEQFF. The DNA for the CDR3 is TGTGCCAGCATCGGACAACTCTACAATGAGCAGTTCTTC.

The J gene is TRBJ2-3, the V gene TRBV5-1; D is perhaps TRBD1 (6 bases). V was cut by 3 bases and J by 0 bases, with 8 bases left in between. The V gene's germline CDR1 is SGHRS and CDR2 YFSETQ. The CDR3 contains 14 residues. Here the CDR3 DNA reads TGCGCCAGCAGCTCTGGACAGAGCACAGATACGCAGTATTTT. It translates to CASSSGQSTDTQYF.